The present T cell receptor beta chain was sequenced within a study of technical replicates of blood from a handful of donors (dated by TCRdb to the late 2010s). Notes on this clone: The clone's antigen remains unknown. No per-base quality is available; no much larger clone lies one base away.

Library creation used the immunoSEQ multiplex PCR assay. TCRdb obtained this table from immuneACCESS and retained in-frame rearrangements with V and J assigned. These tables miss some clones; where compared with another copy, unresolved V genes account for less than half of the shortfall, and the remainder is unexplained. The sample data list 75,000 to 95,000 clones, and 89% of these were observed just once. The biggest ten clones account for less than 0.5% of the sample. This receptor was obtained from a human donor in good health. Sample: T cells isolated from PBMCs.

The CDR3 in this case is CATSGLAGDEQYF. DNA sequence: TGTGCTACCTCTGGGCTAGCGGGAGACGAGCAGTACTTC. Recombination connected TRBV28 to TRBJ2-7; 10 bases in the junction line up with TRBD2. The germline V gene supplies CDR1 MDHEN and CDR2 SYDVKM. CDR3 length: 13 amino acids, cysteine to phenylalanine. The only DNA kept is the CDR3, 39 bases in frame from the first base.